The entry that follows covers one T cell receptor beta chain sequence. The naive CD8 population came from CD45RO-negative cells selected for CCR7, without terminally differentiated effector memory CD45RA+ cells. Samples underwent the assay at deep level. An even split of each subset's genomic DNA across several immunoSEQ plates was performed. The protocol was immunoSEQ multiplex PCR, while the TCRdb copy is restricted to in-frame clones and leaves out a portion. The table has about 2,100,000 clones, under 95% seen once. CDR1 and CDR2 (germline): MNHGY, SAAAGT. Trimming took off 7 bases at V and 8 bases at J, with 30 bases between the two ends. CDR3 length: 18 residues. The data stem from a study of shared clonotypes between healthy human individuals. Across the study: For every donor, three CD4 naive, three CD4 memory, two CD8 naive and one CD8 memory plates were used.

The receptor's source is a young man in good health. Some clones in this sample may be carry-over from other donors' samples. The rearrangement links TRBV6-8 to TRBJ2-1; D tentatively reads TRBD1 or TRBD2 (5 bases each). Sequencing was performed on naive CD8+ T cells from PBMCs. The CDR3 loop is CASTLAVLETVSYHEQFF. The DNA of the CDR3 is TGTGCCAGCACTCTAGCCGTCTTGGAGACAGTGAGTTACCATGAGCAGTTCTTC.